Shown below are 29 T cell receptor beta chains from a single sample sequenced in a study of shared clonotypes between healthy human individuals. Generated by immunoSEQ multiplex PCR, the TCRdb table keeps only in-frame clones and is missing some. The table records a few million clones, nearly 97% of them present only once. Sequencing was carried out using naive CD4+ T cells sorted from blood. Regarding subset: CD45RA+ positively selected. The receptors originated from a man aged 18 to 30 in good health.

The chain joins TRBV5-4 to TRBJ2-5; D gene unclear. V was shortened by 0 bases and J by 0 bases, with 9 bases between the two germline ends. The CDR3 covers 15 residues. Germline lookup yields CDR1 SGHNT and CDR2 YYREEE (reference sequence). CDR3 DNA: TGTGCCAGCAGCTTGGGACAACTGTACCAAGAGACCCAGTACTTC. It specifies CASSLGQLYQETQYF.

With respect to this clone: A read error may produce the germline difference seen at one junction end. The chain recombines TRBV27 with TRBJ1-5; D remains ambiguous. The CDR3 has 12 amino acids. Germline-derived CDR1 and CDR2 are MNHEY and SMNVEV (reference sequence). The CDR3 sequence: CLPAGYNQPQHF. Here the CDR3 DNA reads TGCCTACCAGCGGGATACAATCAGCCCCAGCATTTT.

The chain uses TRBV11-3 and TRBJ2-7, with 8 bases identical to TRBD1. Losses at the gene ends were 4 bases for V and 7 bases for J; bases not matched to a gene: 6. From germline, CDR1 is SGHNT and CDR2 YENEEA. The CDR3 extends over 13 amino acids. The CDR3 spells CASSSPGQGEQYF. CDR3 bases: TGTGCCAGCAGCTCCCCAGGACAGGGAGAGCAGTACTTC.

Only one count was recorded for this clone. The V call is TRBV6-4, the J call TRBJ1-1, with 10 bases that match TRBD1. V lost 6 bases, J lost 5 bases, and 6 bases stayed unmatched. This CDR3 is built from 14 residues. CDR1 and CDR2 from the germline V gene are MRHNA and SNTAGT. CDR3 DNA sequence: TGTGCCAGCAGCCTGGACAGGGGGAATACTGAAGCTTTCTTT. Protein product: CASSLDRGNTEAFF.

CDR3 sequence (DNA): TGTGCCAGCAGTTTCAGACAAAGGGATCCGCAGTATTTT. The encoded protein is CASSFRQRDPQYF. The chain uses TRBV6-5 and TRBJ2-3; D gene uncertain. The germline CDR1 and CDR2 sequences are MNHEY and SVGAGI. CDR3 size: 13 residues. With 4 bases removed from V and 10 bases from J, the gap between germline ends came to 15 bases.

This sequence joins TRBV7-2 and TRBJ1-1; D gene ambiguous. The CDR3 has 12 amino acids. V lost 2 bases and J lost 7, with 8 bases in between. CDR1 and CDR2 from the germline V gene are SGHTA and FQGNSA. CDR3 amino acids: CASSLTMGEAFF. The CDR3 DNA reads TGTGCCAGCAGCTTAACGATGGGTGAAGCTTTCTTT. Based on the CDR3 plus reference TRBV7-2 and TRBJ1-1, the full variable domain is GAGVSQSPSNKVTEKGKDVELRCDPISGHTALYWYRQSLGQGLEFLIYFQGNSAPDKSGLPSDRFSAERTGGSVSTLTIQRTQQEDSAVYLCASSLTMGEAFFGQGTRLTVV.

CDR3 nucleotides: TGTGCCAGCAGTCCTACAATAAACTATGGCTACACCTTC. Its translation is CASSPTINYGYTF. This chain uses TRBV6-6 with TRBJ1-2, with no clear D. V lost 5 bases and J 2 bases, leaving 9 bases between the germline ends. This CDR3 is 13 amino acids long. CDR1 MNHNY and CDR2 SVGAGI come from the germline V gene (reference sequence).

The gene calls are TRBV27 and TRBJ2-4; no reliable D call. The CDR3 covers 14 residues. CDR1 MNHEY and CDR2 SMNVEV come from the germline V gene (reference sequence). The V end was cut by 3 bases, the J end by 0 bases, with 6 bases between. DNA for the CDR3: TGTGCCAGCAGTTTCAGCCTAGCCAAAAACATTCAGTACTTC. This translates into CASSFSLAKNIQYF.

The chain combines TRBV6-5 with TRBJ2-7; possibly TRBD1 or TRBD2 for D (6 bases each). The germline V gene has CDR1 MNHEY and CDR2 SVGAGI. The germline V and J ends were trimmed by 2 bases and 4 bases, with 12 bases remaining between them. CDR3 length: 14 residues. The CDR3: CASSYARGLYEQYF. CDR3 in DNA: TGTGCCAGCAGTTACGCCAGGGGACTTTACGAGCAGTACTTC.

This CDR3 reads CASRRDRVSDEQYF. The CDR3 bases are TGTGCCAGCAGACGGGACAGGGTATCAGACGAGCAGTACTTC. The chain is built from TRBV27 and TRBJ2-7; 9 nucleotides agree with TRBD1. This CDR3 spans 14 amino acids. V trimming: 6 bases; J trimming: 5 bases; junction bases outside the gene matches: 8. CDR1 MNHEY and CDR2 SMNVEV come from the germline V gene (reference sequence).

The chain joins TRBV7-8 to TRBJ1-5; 9 bases agree with TRBD1. The CDR3 is 18 residues long. From germline, CDR1 is SGHVS and CDR2 FQNEAQ. V shed 0 bases, J shed 5 bases, and the junction held 11 bases outside the gene matches. CDR3 coding DNA: TGTGCCAGCAGCTTAGCGGTATACGGGACAGGGCCCTATCAGCCCCAGCATTTT. Translation: CASSLAVYGTGPYQPQHF. Full variable domain (remainder filled in from reference TRBV7-8 and TRBJ1-5): GAGVSQSPRYKVAKRGQDVALRCDPISGHVSLFWYQQALGQGPEFLTYFQNEAQLDKSGLPSDRFFAERPEGSVSTLKIQRTQQEDSAVYLCASSLAVYGTGPYQPQHFGDGTRLSIL.

The chain employs TRBV6-5 and TRBJ2-7; 9 bases fit TRBD1. There are 14 residues in the CDR3. The germline CDR1 and CDR2 sequences are MNHEY and SVGAGI. The J segment lost 4 bases and the V segment lost 4 bases, leaving 5 bases of the junction unmatched. The CDR3 is CASSWDRAPYEQYF. CDR3 DNA sequence: TGTGCCAGCAGTTGGGACAGGGCCCCTTACGAGCAGTACTTC.

The chain employs TRBV4-1 and TRBJ1-4, with 10 bases identical to TRBD1. V shed 1 base, J shed 5 bases, and the junction held 7 bases outside the gene matches. CDR1 MGHRA and CDR2 YSYEKL come from the germline V gene. The CDR3 consists of 17 residues. CDR3 in DNA: TGCGCCAGCAGCCAAGCCCGGGACAGGGGAGGAAATGAAAAACTGTTTTTT. Translating it yields CASSQARDRGGNEKLFF.

The J gene is TRBJ1-2, the V gene TRBV4-3, with D tentatively TRBD1 (5 bases). The CDR3 extends over 15 amino acids. Trimming shortened V by 0 bases and J by 4 bases, and 12 bases separated the two germline ends. Germline-derived CDR1 and CDR2 are LGHNA and YSLEER. CDR3: CASSQEREGFYGYTF. The DNA of the CDR3 is TGCGCCAGCAGCCAAGAGAGGGAGGGGTTCTATGGCTACACCTTC.

This chain links TRBV2 with TRBJ1-6; weak D call: TRBD1 (5 bases). This CDR3 has 15 residues. Germline lookup yields CDR1 SNHLY and CDR2 FYNNEI. Trimming cost V 2 bases and J 10 bases, with 15 bases left between them. The CDR3 spells CASSERQGAKSPLHF. The CDR3 coding sequence is TGTGCCAGCAGTGAACGGCAGGGAGCAAAATCACCCCTCCACTTT.

In the case of this clone: The same CDR3 arises from other DNA sequences in this sample as well. This chain uses TRBV30 with TRBJ1-2; TRBD1 agrees at 7 bases. Germline V gene sequence: CDR1 GTSNPN, CDR2 SVGIG (reference sequence). This CDR3 contains 12 residues. V was pared by 4 bases and J by 2 bases, with 1 base of the junction left unmatched. CDR3 amino acids: CAWTGGNYGYTF. CDR3 nucleotide sequence: TGTGCCTGGACAGGGGGGAACTATGGCTACACCTTC.

The chain couples TRBV27 to TRBJ2-7; D might be TRBD1 (8 bases). Germline lookup yields CDR1 MNHEY and CDR2 SMNVEV (reference sequence). The CDR3 runs to 13 residues. Trimming stripped 10 bases from V and 5 bases from J, with 18 bases between. The CDR3 here is CAIGQGGTHEQYF. CDR3 nucleotide sequence: TGTGCCATAGGACAGGGAGGGACCCACGAGCAGTACTTC.

The genes are TRBV6-1 and TRBJ1-6, with D unclear. Between the trimmed V and J ends, which lost 2 bases and 3 bases, there was a span of 8 bases. The CDR3 sequence is 15 residues long. CDR1 is MNHNS, CDR2 SASEGT, per germline. CDR3 sequence reads: CASSERDGYNSPLHF. The CDR3 DNA is TGTGCCAGCAGTGAACGCGATGGCTATAATTCACCCCTCCACTTT.

The chain combines TRBV5-1 with TRBJ2-2, with 7 bases lining up with TRBD2. Germline trimming cut 0 bases from V and 1 base from J; bases unmatched to any gene: 9. The length of the CDR3 is 18 residues. CDR1 and CDR2 (germline): SGHRS, YFSETQ. CDR3 sequence reads: CASSLAVWTRGNTGELFF. The CDR3 nucleotides read TGCGCCAGCAGCTTGGCCGTGTGGACTAGGGGGAACACCGGGGAGCTGTTTTTT.

The chain joins TRBV7-2 to TRBJ2-1; 7 bases agree with TRBD1. Looked up from germline, CDR1 is SGHTA and CDR2 is FQGNSA. This CDR3 spans 15 amino acids. V shed 6 bases and J 2 bases; nucleotides not matched to a gene: 7. The CDR3 reads CASSPTGSTYNEQFF. CDR3 nucleotide sequence: TGTGCCAGCAGTCCGACAGGGTCCACCTACAATGAGCAGTTCTTC. Complete variable domain (other parts from reference TRBV7-2 and TRBJ2-1): GAGVSQSPSNKVTEKGKDVELRCDPISGHTALYWYRQSLGQGLEFLIYFQGNSAPDKSGLPSDRFSAERTGGSVSTLTIQRTQQEDSAVYLCASSPTGSTYNEQFFGPGTRLTVL.

J is TRBJ2-7 and V is TRBV4-3; D is unresolved. The V and J ends lost 0 bases and 2 bases respectively, with 14 bases between them. This CDR3 has 16 amino acids. CDR1 is LGHNA, CDR2 YSLEER, per germline. CDR3: CASSQDISYLTYEQYF. CDR3 nucleotides: TGCGCCAGCAGCCAAGATATCAGTTACCTGACCTACGAGCAGTACTTC.

This sequence joins TRBV5-1 and TRBJ2-1; TRBD2 matches at 8 bases. V dropped 4 bases and J dropped 1; count of bases not matched to a gene: 4. The CDR3 is made up of 15 amino acids. Germline V gene lookup returns CDR1 SGHRS and CDR2 YFSETQ. The CDR3 reads CASSTGLVSYNEQFF. CDR3 bases: TGCGCCAGCAGCACGGGACTAGTTTCCTACAATGAGCAGTTCTTC.

V gene TRBV6-7 combines with J gene TRBJ1-1, with D unclear. TRBV6-7 is an ORF, with its function uncertain. Trimming pared 7 bases from V and 0 bases from J, leaving 12 bases between. This CDR3 comprises 14 residues. The DNA of the CDR3 is TGTGCCAGCATAAGGGCTTCCTTGAACACTGAAGCTTTCTTT. This translates into CASIRASLNTEAFF.

V gene TRBV5-6 combines with J gene TRBJ1-4; D call uncertain. CDR1 is SGHDT and CDR2 is YYEEEE in the germline V gene. The CDR3 extends over 14 amino acids. V was shortened by 4 bases and J by 7 bases, with 14 bases between the two germline ends. The CDR3 coding sequence is TGTGCCAGCAGCAGTCGTGGGGTGGGTGAAAAACTGTTTTTT. Protein product: CASSSRGVGEKLFF.

The chain links TRBV5-1 to TRBJ2-7, with D maybe TRBD2 (5 bases). V was clipped by 8 bases and J by 0 bases, with 12 bases between them. The CDR3 runs to 13 residues. Germline assignment: CDR1 SGHRS and CDR2 YFSETQ. The CDR3 spells CASTGKSSYEQYF. As DNA, the CDR3 is TGCGCCAGTACCGGGAAAAGCTCCTACGAGCAGTACTTC.

As to this clone: The same CDR3 can be traced to other DNA sequences in this sample. The chain combines TRBV2 with TRBJ2-2, with unresolved D. The V end was cut by 6 bases, the J end by 6 bases, with 5 bases between. Looked up from germline, CDR1 is SNHLY and CDR2 is FYNNEI. The CDR3 has 11 amino acids. CDR3 region: CASRVPGELFF. CDR3 coding DNA: TGTGCCAGCAGGGTGCCCGGGGAGCTGTTTTTT.

The genes are TRBV19 and TRBJ1-1; the D is unclear. Germline CDR1 and CDR2: LNHDA and SQIVND (reference sequence). The CDR3 sequence is 13 residues long. V was shortened by 5 bases and J by 6 bases, with 13 bases between the two germline ends. In nucleotides, the CDR3 is TGTGCCAGTAGTCCAGCAGTGTCTGCTGAAGCTTTCTTT. Protein sequence: CASSPAVSAEAFF.

This clone was picked up a small number of times. The V and J genes are TRBV5-4 and TRBJ2-7; TRBD1 or TRBD2 may be the D gene (5 bases each). There are 15 residues in the CDR3. V was pared by 4 bases and J by 2 bases, with 16 bases between. Looked up from germline, CDR1 is SGHNT and CDR2 is YYREEE (reference sequence). The CDR3 bases are TGTGCCAGCAGCCGAGGGGCCTTGGGACCCTACGAGCAGTACTTC. Encoded protein: CASSRGALGPYEQYF.

The gene calls are TRBV5-5 and TRBJ1-1, with D unresolved. Germline CDR1 is SGHKS and CDR2 is YYEKEE (reference sequence). This CDR3 spans 15 amino acids. V was cut by 2 bases and J by 0 bases, with 11 bases left in between. The CDR3 region is CASSLSPTMNTEAFF. The CDR3 DNA reads as TGTGCCAGCAGCTTAAGTCCAACGATGAACACTGAAGCTTTCTTT.